These 18 T cell receptor beta chains originate from one sample sequenced in a study of response to subunit inactivated influenza vaccine. TCRdb fed the RT-PCR reads into MiXCR, producing one record per CDR3 protein. This table holds 650,000 to 700,000 distinct CDR3 sequences, about 15% found once. Sequencing used PBMCs from blood, obtained 12 days after vaccination. These receptors originate from a man in his forties or fifties who received an inactivated influenza vaccine.

The V and J genes are TRBV4-2 and TRBJ2-3, with TRBD2 as a possible D gene (5 bases). Germline V CDR1 and CDR2: LGHNA, YNFKEQ. Trimming removed 1 base at V and 4 bases at J, with 9 bases between. The CDR3 has 14 amino acids. The CDR3 protein is CASSQAVSADTQYF. The CDR3 nucleotides are TGTGCCAGCAGCCAAGCTGTTAGCGCAGATACGCAGTATTTT.

Points on this clonotype: Its ends do not fully match the called genes, so a read error is possible. V gene TRBV6-2 or TRBV6-3 combines with J gene TRBJ2-2, with no clear D. Per germline, CDR1 MNHEY and CDR2 SVGEGT. The length of the CDR3 is 11 residues. The CDR3 nucleotides read TGTGCCAGCAGTTACCATGGCGAGCCCCTTTTT. It translates to CASSYHGEPLF.

Details on this clonotype: A much larger clone lies one base from this, so it may be a read error. The chain carries TRBV7-3 and TRBJ2-1; 9 bases map to TRBD2. CDR3 length: 14 amino acids. The germline CDR1 and CDR2 sequences are SGHTA and FQGTGA. Losses at the gene ends were 5 bases for V and 6 bases for J; bases not matched to a gene: 5. CDR3 protein: CASSPGTSSNEQFF. CDR3 DNA sequence: TGTGCCAGCAGCCCCGGGACTAGCAGCAATGAGCAGTTCTTC.

The J gene is TRBJ2-3, the V gene TRBV7-2; no definite D call. The CDR3 covers 16 residues. The germline V gene encodes CDR1 SGHTA and CDR2 FQGNSA. Trimming pared 4 bases from V and 0 bases from J, leaving 14 bases between. CDR3 sequence reads: CASSSSSPGSTDTQYF. The CDR3 DNA reads as TGTGCCAGCAGCTCCTCCTCCCCGGGTAGCACAGATACGCAGTATTTT.

In nucleotides, the CDR3 is TGTGCCAGCAGTGAATATTCTAGCGGGAGGTCTTCCTACAATGAGCAGTTCTTC. Its protein is CASSEYSSGRSSYNEQFF. The chain couples TRBV25-1 to TRBJ2-1; 11 positions match TRBD2. This CDR3 contains 18 residues. Germline values: CDR1 MGHDK, CDR2 SYGVNS. Germline trimming cut 0 bases from V and 1 base from J; bases unmatched to any gene: 5.

This clonotype was counted only a few times. This sequence joins TRBV12-3 or TRBV12-4 and TRBJ2-5; D not certain. The V end lost 6 bases, the J end lost 3 bases, and 11 bases lay between the germline ends. The CDR3 length is 13 residues. The CDR3 protein is CASSVRGEETQYF. The CDR3 bases are TGTGCCAGCAGCGTCCGTGGGGAAGAGACCCAGTACTTC.

This clonotype was detected ten times or more. The CDR3 sequence: CASSSNDDITYGYTF. The CDR3 DNA follows: TGCGCCAGCAGCTCCAATGATGACATTACCTATGGCTACACCTTC. The rearrangement links TRBV5-1 to TRBJ1-2; D is unclear. Trimming cost V 3 bases and J 4 bases, with 16 bases left between them. The germline V gene encodes CDR1 SGHRS and CDR2 YFSETQ. The CDR3 has 15 amino acids.

The chain links TRBV20-1 to TRBJ2-7, with a possible D match to TRBD2 (6 bases). CDR1 is DFQATT, CDR2 SNEGSKA, per germline (reference sequence). The V gene lost 4 bases and the J gene lost 0 bases, with 16 bases spanning the gap. The CDR3 loop spans 15 amino acids. The DNA for the CDR3 is TGCAGTGCTACCGGGGCCGGGGGAAGCTCCTACGAGCAGTACTTC. Encoded protein: CSATGAGGSSYEQYF.

This clonotype was seen just once. The V and J genes are TRBV19 and TRBJ2-6; TRBD1 aligns across 10 bases. After removal of 6 bases from V and 0 bases from J, the junction contained 5 bases not matched to a gene. Germline V gives CDR1 LNHDA, CDR2 SQIVND (reference sequence). CDR3 size: 17 residues. The CDR3 DNA reads as TGTGCCAGTAGCTCCCGGGACAGGGGCTCTGGGGCCAACGTCCTGACTTTC. Translation: CASSSRDRGSGANVLTF.

This clonotype was seen a handful of times. CDR3 sequence (DNA): TGTGCCATCAGTGAGCATACAGCCAACTATGGCTACACCTTC. Its protein is CAISEHTANYGYTF. The chain is built from TRBV10-3 and TRBJ1-2, with D hard to call. The CDR3 consists of 14 residues. CDR1 and CDR2 from the germline V gene are ENHRY and SYGVKD. V lost 2 bases, J lost 2 bases, and 9 bases lay in between.

This clonotype was found a few times. The chain joins TRBV28 to TRBJ2-7; 10 positions match TRBD2. Germline loops: CDR1 MDHEN, CDR2 SYDVKM. J lost 0 bases, V lost 5 bases, and 7 bases had no gene match. This CDR3 has 16 residues. CDR3 nucleotide sequence: TGTGCCAGCAGTGTCGGACTAGCGGATAGCTCCTACGAGCAGTACTTC. It encodes CASSVGLADSSYEQYF.

This chain links TRBV4-1 with TRBJ1-6, with D maybe TRBD1 (5 bases). Trimming cost V 1 base and J 11 bases, with 15 bases left between them. The CDR3 is 15 amino acids. Germline CDR1 is MGHRA and CDR2 is YSYEKL. The CDR3 loop reads CASSQGGLATTPLHF. CDR3 coding DNA: TGCGCCAGCAGCCAAGGGGGACTTGCCACGACACCCCTCCACTTT.

The chain links TRBV18 to TRBJ2-2, with D perhaps TRBD2 (6 bases). V was clipped by 0 bases and J by 5 bases, with 13 bases between them. The germline gives CDR1 KGHSH, CDR2 LQKENI. This CDR3 is built from 16 residues. For the CDR3, the DNA is TGTGCCAGCTCACCACCGGGGGGACCACAAACCGGGGAGCTGTTTTTT. This translates into CASSPPGGPQTGELFF.

CDR3 coding DNA: TGTGCCAGCAGTTCTTGGGACAGGGGCACCTACGAGCAGTACTTC. Its translation: CASSSWDRGTYEQYF. This chain links TRBV7-2 with TRBJ2-7, with 10 bases identical to TRBD1. J lost 2 bases, V lost 6 bases, and 7 bases had no gene match. The germline V gene encodes CDR1 SGHTA and CDR2 FQGNSA. This CDR3 has 15 amino acids.

This chain joins TRBV28 and TRBJ1-6, with a weak D call TRBD1 (5 bases). The CDR3 spans 12 residues. V was cut by 5 bases and J by 14 bases, with 13 bases left in between. Germline CDR1 MDHEN, CDR2 SYDVKM. The CDR3 protein is CASSGEPTALHF. CDR3 coding DNA: TGTGCCAGCAGTGGGGAGCCGACAGCCCTCCACTTT.

This chain links TRBV27 with TRBJ2-7; TRBD2 is a possible D gene (7 bases). Germline V lookup: CDR1 MNHEY, CDR2 SMNVEV (reference sequence). V lost 5 bases, J lost 0 bases, and 17 bases lay in between. The CDR3 is made up of 16 amino acids. The DNA of the CDR3 is TGTGCCAGCAGTATCAGCGGGACAATAAGCTCCTACGAGCAGTACTTC. Amino acids: CASSISGTISSYEQYF.

The rearrangement joins TRBV4-2 to TRBJ2-1; 10 nucleotides match TRBD2. Germline V gene data show CDR1 as LGHNA and CDR2 as YNFKEQ. The CDR3 consists of 18 residues. V was clipped by 3 bases and J by 0 bases; unmatched bases: 8. CDR3 nucleotides: TGTGCCAGCAGCCATGAAGGGACTAGCGCAAGCTCCTACAATGAGCAGTTCTTC. Translating gives CASSHEGTSASSYNEQFF.

This clonotype was observed at least ten times. The chain is built from TRBV11-2 and TRBJ2-2; 9 bases are shared with TRBD1. The J segment lost 5 bases and the V segment lost 5 bases, leaving 3 bases of the junction unmatched. Germline V gene sequence: CDR1 SGHAT, CDR2 FQNNGV. The CDR3 is made up of 14 amino acids. The DNA of the CDR3 is TGTGCCAGCAGCCGGACAGGGGTGACCGGGGAGCTGTTTTTT. Amino acids: CASSRTGVTGELFF.